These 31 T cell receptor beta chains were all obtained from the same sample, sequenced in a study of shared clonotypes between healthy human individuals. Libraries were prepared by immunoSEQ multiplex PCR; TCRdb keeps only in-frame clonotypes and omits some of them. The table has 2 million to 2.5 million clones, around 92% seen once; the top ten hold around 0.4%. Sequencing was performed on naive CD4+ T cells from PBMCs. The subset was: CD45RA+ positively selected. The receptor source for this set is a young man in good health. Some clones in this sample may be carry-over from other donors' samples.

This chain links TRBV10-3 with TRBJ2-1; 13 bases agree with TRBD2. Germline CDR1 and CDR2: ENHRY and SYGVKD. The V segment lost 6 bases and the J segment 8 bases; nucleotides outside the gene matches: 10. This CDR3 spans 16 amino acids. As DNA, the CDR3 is TGTGCCATCAGCACTAGGACTAGCGGGAGTCTCGATGAGCAGTTCTTC. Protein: CAISTRTSGSLDEQFF.

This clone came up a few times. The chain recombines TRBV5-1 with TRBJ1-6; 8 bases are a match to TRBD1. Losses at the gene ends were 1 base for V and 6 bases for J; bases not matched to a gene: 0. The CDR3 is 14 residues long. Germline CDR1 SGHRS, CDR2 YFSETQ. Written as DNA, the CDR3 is TGCGCCAGCAGCTTGACAGGGGGTAATTCACCCCTCCACTTT. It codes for CASSLTGGNSPLHF.

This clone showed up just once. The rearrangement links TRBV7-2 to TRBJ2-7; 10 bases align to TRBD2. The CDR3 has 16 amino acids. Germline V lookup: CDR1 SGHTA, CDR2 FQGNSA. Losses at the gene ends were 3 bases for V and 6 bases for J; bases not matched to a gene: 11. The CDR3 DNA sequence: TGTGCCAGCAGCTTTAGGGCGCAAGCTAGCGGGAGCGAGCAGTACTTC. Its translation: CASSFRAQASGSEQYF.

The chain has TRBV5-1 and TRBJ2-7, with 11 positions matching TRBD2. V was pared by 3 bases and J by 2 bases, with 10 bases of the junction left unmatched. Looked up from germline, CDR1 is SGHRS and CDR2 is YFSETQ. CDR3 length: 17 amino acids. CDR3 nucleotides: TGCGCCAGCAGCTCAACCTCGCTAGCGGGAGGCCCCTACGAGCAGTACTTC. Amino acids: CASSSTSLAGGPYEQYF.

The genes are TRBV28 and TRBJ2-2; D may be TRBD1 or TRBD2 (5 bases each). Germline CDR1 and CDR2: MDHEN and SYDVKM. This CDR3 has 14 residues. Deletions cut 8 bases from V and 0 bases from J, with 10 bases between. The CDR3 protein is CASRGGTNTGELFF. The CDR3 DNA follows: TGTGCCAGCCGGGGCGGAACGAACACCGGGGAGCTGTTTTTT. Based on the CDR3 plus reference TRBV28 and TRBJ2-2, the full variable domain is DVKVTQSSRYLVKRTGEKVFLECVQDMDHENMFWYRQDPGLGLRLIYFSYDVKMKEKGDIPEGYSVSREKKERFSLILESASTNQTSMYLCASRGGTNTGELFFGEGSRLTVL.

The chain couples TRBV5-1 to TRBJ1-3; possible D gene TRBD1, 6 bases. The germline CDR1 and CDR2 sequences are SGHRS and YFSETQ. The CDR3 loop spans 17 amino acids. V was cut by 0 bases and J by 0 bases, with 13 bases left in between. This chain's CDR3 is CASSLAYQGRSGNTIYF. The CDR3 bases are TGCGCCAGCAGCTTGGCCTATCAGGGGCGCTCTGGAAACACCATATATTTT.

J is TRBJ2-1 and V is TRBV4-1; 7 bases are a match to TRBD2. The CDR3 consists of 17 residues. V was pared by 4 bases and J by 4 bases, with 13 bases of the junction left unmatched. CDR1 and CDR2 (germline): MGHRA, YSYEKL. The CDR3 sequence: CASSPGPASGLYNEQFF. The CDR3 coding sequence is TGCGCCAGCAGCCCAGGTCCGGCTAGCGGCTTATACAATGAGCAGTTCTTC.

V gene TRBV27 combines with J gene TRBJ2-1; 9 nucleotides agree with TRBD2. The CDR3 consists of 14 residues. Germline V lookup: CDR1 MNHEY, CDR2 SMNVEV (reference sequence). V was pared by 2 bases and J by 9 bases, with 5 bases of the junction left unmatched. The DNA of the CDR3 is TGTGCCAGCAGTTTAGGCGGGAGGGCCGTTGAGCAGTTCTTC. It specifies CASSLGGRAVEQFF.

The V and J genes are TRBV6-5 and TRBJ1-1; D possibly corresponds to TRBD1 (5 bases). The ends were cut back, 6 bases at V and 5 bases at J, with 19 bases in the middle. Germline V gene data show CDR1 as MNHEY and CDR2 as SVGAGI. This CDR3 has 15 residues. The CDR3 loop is CASSGTGSWLTEAFF. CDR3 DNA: TGTGCCAGCAGCGGGACCGGGAGTTGGTTAACTGAAGCTTTCTTT.

CDR3 sequence: CASSLAVPLGGTQYF. DNA for the CDR3: TGTGCCAGCAGCTTAGCCGTACCCCTGGGGGGTACGCAGTATTTT. This sequence joins TRBV7-9 and TRBJ2-3, with D perhaps matching TRBD2 (6 bases). CDR3 length: 15 residues. The V and J ends lost 0 bases and 8 bases respectively, with 15 bases between them. CDR1 is SEHNR, CDR2 FQNEAQ, per germline (reference sequence).

The CDR3 is CASSSQGFEAFF. CDR3 coding DNA: TGTGCCAGCAGTTCACAGGGGTTTGAAGCTTTCTTT. The chain links TRBV27 to TRBJ1-1, with TRBD1 matching 7 bases. Germline V gene sequence: CDR1 MNHEY, CDR2 SMNVEV (reference sequence). The ends lost 4 bases at V and 7 bases at J; junction bases unmatched: 3. The CDR3 sequence is 12 residues long.

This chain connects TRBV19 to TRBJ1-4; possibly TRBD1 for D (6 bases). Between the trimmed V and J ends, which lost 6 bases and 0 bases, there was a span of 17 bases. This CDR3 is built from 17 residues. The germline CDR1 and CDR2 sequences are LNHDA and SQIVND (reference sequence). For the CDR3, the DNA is TGTGCCAGTAGGAGAAACAGGGATTTTGCAACTAATGAAAAACTGTTTTTT. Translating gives CASRRNRDFATNEKLFF.

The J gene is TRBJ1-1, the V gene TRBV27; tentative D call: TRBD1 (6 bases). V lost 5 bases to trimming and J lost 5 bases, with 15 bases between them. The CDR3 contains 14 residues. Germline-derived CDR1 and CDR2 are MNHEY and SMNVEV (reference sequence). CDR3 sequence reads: CASSSGGRGTEAFF. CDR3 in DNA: TGTGCCAGCAGTAGTGGGGGCCGGGGGACTGAAGCTTTCTTT.

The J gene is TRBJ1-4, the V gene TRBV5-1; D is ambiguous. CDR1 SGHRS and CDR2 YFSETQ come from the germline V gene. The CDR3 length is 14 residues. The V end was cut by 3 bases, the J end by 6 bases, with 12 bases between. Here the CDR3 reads CASSWGSSHEKLFF. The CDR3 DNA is TGCGCCAGCAGCTGGGGTTCAAGTCATGAAAAACTGTTTTTT.

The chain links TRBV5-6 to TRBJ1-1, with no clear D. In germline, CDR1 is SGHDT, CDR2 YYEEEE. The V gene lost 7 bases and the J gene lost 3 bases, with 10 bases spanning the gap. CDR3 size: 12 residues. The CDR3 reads CASLSPYTEAFF. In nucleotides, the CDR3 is TGTGCCAGCCTCAGTCCGTACACTGAAGCTTTCTTT.

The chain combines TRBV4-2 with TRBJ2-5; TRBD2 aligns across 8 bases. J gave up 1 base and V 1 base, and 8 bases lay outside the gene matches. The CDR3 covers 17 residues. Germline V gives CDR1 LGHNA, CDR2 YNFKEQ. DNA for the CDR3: TGTGCCAGCAGCCAAGGGATAGGTAGCGGGGCCCAAGAGACCCAGTACTTC. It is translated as CASSQGIGSGAQETQYF.

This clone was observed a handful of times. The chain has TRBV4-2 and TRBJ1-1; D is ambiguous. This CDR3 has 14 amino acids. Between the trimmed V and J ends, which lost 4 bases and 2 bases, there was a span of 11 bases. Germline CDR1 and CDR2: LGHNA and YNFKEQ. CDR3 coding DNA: TGTGCCAGCAGCCCGCCTTTTGACAACACTGAAGCTTTCTTT. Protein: CASSPPFDNTEAFF.

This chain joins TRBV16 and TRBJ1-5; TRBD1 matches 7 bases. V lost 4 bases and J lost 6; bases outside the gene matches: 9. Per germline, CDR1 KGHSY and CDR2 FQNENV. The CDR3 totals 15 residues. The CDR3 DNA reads TGTGCCAGCAGCCCTAGACAGGGTACGGGTCAGCCCCAGCATTTT. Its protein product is CASSPRQGTGQPQHF. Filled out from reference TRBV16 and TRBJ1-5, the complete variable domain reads GEEVAQTPKHLVRGEGQKAKLYCAPIKGHSYVFWYQQVLKNEFKFLISFQNENVFDETGMPKERFSAKCLPNSPCSLEIQATKLEDSAVYFCASSPRQGTGQPQHFGDGTRLSIL.

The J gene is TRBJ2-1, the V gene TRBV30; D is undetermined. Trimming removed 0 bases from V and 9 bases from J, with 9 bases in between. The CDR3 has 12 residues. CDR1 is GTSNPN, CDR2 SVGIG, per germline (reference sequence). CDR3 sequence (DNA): TGTGCCTGGAGTGTTCTCTTTTTTGAGCAGTTCTTC. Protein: CAWSVLFFEQFF.

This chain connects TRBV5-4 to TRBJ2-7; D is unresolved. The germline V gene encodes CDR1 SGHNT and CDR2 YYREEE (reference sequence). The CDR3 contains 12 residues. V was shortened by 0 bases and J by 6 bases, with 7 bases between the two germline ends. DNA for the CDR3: TGTGCCAGCAGCTTGGACTTTTCCGAGCAGTACTTC. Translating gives CASSLDFSEQYF.

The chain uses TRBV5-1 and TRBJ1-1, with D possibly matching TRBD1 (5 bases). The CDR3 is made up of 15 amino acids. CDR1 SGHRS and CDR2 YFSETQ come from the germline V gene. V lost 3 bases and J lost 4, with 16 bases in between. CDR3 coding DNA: TGCGCCAGCAGCTCTGGGGCGGGACTAAGCACTGAAGCTTTCTTT. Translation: CASSSGAGLSTEAFF.

CDR3 DNA: TGTGCCAGCAGATTTGGGGGGACAGGGAGCTACGAGCAGTACTTC. This translates into CASRFGGTGSYEQYF. This chain uses TRBV5-4 with TRBJ2-7; TRBD1 aligns across 9 bases. After removal of 5 bases from V and 3 bases from J, the junction contained 9 bases not matched to a gene. There are 15 residues in the CDR3. Germline assignment: CDR1 SGHNT and CDR2 YYREEE (reference sequence).

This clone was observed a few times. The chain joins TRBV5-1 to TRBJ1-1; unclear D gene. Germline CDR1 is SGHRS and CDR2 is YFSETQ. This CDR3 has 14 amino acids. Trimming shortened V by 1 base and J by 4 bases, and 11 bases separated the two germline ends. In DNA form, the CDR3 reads TGCGCCAGCAGCTTGACTCTCACGGGCACTGAAGCTTTCTTT. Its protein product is CASSLTLTGTEAFF.

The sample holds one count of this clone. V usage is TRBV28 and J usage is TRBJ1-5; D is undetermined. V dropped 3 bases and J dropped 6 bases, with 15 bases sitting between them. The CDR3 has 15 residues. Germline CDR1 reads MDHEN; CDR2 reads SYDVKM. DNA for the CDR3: TGTGCCAGCAGTTTCGGCAGAGGGTCCGCTCAGCCCCAGCATTTT. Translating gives CASSFGRGSAQPQHF.

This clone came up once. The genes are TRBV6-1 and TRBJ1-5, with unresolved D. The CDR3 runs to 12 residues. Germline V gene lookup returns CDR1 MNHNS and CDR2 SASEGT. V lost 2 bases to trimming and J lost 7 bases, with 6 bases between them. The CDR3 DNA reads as TGTGCCAGCAGTGAATTAAGGCAGCCCCAGCATTTT. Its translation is CASSELRQPQHF.

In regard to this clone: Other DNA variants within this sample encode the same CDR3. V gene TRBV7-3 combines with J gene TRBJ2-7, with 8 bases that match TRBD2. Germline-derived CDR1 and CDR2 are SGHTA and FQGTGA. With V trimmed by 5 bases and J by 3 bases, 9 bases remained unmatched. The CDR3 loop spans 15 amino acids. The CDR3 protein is CASSESPAGVYEQYF. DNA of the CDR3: TGTGCCAGCAGCGAGTCGCCAGCGGGGGTCTACGAGCAGTACTTC.

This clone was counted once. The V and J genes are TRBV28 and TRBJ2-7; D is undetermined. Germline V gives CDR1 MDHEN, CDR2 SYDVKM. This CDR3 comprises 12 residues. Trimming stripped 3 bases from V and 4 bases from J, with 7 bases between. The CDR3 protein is CASSFFRYEQYF. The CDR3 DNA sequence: TGTGCCAGCAGTTTCTTCCGATACGAGCAGTACTTC.

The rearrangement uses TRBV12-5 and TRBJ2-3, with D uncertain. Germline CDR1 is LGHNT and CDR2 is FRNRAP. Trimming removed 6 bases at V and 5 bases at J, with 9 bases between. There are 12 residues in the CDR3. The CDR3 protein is CASGYSGDTQYF. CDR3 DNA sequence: TGTGCTAGTGGCTATTCCGGAGATACGCAGTATTTT.

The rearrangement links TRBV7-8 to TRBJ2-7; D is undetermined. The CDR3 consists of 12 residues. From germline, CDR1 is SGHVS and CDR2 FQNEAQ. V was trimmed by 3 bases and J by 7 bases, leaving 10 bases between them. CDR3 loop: CASSFSVSEQYF. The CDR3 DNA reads TGTGCCAGCAGCTTTTCCGTCTCGGAGCAGTACTTC. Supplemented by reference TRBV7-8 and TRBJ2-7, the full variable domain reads GAGVSQSPRYKVAKRGQDVALRCDPISGHVSLFWYQQALGQGPEFLTYFQNEAQLDKSGLPSDRFFAERPEGSVSTLKIQRTQQEDSAVYLCASSFSVSEQYFGPGTRLTVT.

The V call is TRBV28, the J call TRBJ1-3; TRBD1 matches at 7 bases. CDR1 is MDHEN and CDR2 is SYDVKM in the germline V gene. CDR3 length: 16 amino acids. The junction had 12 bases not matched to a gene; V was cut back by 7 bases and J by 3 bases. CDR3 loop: CASTSTGSANGNTIYF. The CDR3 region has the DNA TGTGCCAGCACCTCGACAGGGAGCGCCAATGGAAACACCATATATTTT.

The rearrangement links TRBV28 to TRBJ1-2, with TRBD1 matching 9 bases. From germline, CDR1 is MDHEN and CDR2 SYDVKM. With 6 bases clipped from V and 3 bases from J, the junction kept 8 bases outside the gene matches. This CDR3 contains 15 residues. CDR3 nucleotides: TGTGCCAGCAGCTCCACAGGGGGCGCAGACTATGGCTACACCTTC. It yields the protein CASSSTGGADYGYTF.